This record looks at one T cell receptor (beta chain) sequence and its context. Its antigen is still unknown. There are no base qualities to consult, and no much larger clone falls within one base. Clipping removes 4 bases from V and 2 bases from J, with 3 as the unmatched junction base count. The CDR3 covers 15 residues, taking in both the cysteine and the phenylalanine. Only the CDR3 portion is preserved as DNA: 45 bases, with reading frame beginning at the first base. CDR1 MRHNA and CDR2 SNTAGT are derived from the germline V gene. Ophthalmopathy patients had moderately to severely active disease, with a Clinical Activity Score of 3 or more, a NOSPECS grade of 4 or more, and a disease duration of less than 3 months. Patients with uncontrolled infections, other autoimmune diseases, pregnancy or lactation were excluded. Diagnoses were established on the basis of clinical symptoms, serum thyroxine and TRAb, thyroid ultrasound, and orbital computed tomography. PBMCs were separated from under 12 ml of fresh peripheral blood using Ficoll-Paque density gradient centrifugation. Total RNA was extracted using Trizol reagent, and RNA quality was assessed on an Agilent 2100 Bioanalyzer.

These data originate in a study of T cells in Graves' hyperthyroidism and ophthalmopathy (dated by TCRdb to about 2019). In the study overall: Peripheral blood samples were taken at the time of initial diagnosis, prior to any treatment. The study also compared thyroid tissue and blood T-cell repertoires from five or six Graves' hyperthyroidism patients. Once sampling was done, hyperthyroidism patients were given methimazole at a starting dose of 30 mg daily, whereas ophthalmopathy patients were given high-dose intravenous methylprednisolone. The paper reports TCR Vbeta CDR3 sequencing of over 120 peripheral blood samples: approximately 41 ophthalmopathy, fewer than 80 hyperthyroidism and around 17 progressor patients. To identify distinguishing TCR V-J signatures, a discovery cohort of 100 or so patients was used, comprising fewer than 45 with Graves' ophthalmopathy and roughly 60 with stable Graves' hyperthyroidism. Prospective prediction of ophthalmopathy was tested in an independent validation cohort consisting of under 20 hyperthyroidism patients and approximately 16 patients who later progressed to ophthalmopathy. The approximately 95 discovery patients were divided at random into training and test sets in a 7:3 ratio. On the study overall, not on this receptor specifically: In validation, the model predicted progression to ophthalmopathy with 60% to 71% sensitivity and around 72% specificity, a median of 6.5 months before onset. Blood samples also contained most of the expanded thyroid clonotypes (frequency above 0.001), which suggests that blood repertoires may reflect thyroid immune responses. No statistical method was used to fix the sample size in advance, and group allocation was not hidden from the investigators. Ophthalmopathy was separated from stable hyperthyroidism by a 13 V-J signature model, with roughly 88% sensitivity and 81% to 82% specificity obtained in cross-validation and 80%/75% obtained in testing.

Amplification of TCR beta CDR3 regions was carried out from RNA transcripts. A first-round RT-PCR of the TCR CDR3 used the HTBI primer set with the Qiagen OneStep RT-PCR kit. Libraries were constructed in a second round of multiplex PCR, after which size selection and purification were carried out. Sequencing of the libraries was done on an Illumina HiSeq2000 using paired-end 100 bp reads. The published analysis was carried out like this. Raw data were processed with SOAPnuke, discarding reads with adapters, uncalled bases, mean Phred below 15, or no exact constant-primer or identifier match. High-quality paired reads were merged using COPE v1.2.5, and each unique nucleotide sequence was defined as a clonotype. MiTCR v1.1 was used to align the clonotypes against IMGT TRBV, TRBD and TRBJ reference segments. Only V-J combinations with frequency above 0.0001, covering 99% to 99.2% of repertoires, were analysed. The TCS score was defined as the ratio of F50 (clonal expansion) to E x V (chaos), calculated using BLOSUM62-based TCRdist between CDR3 peptides within each V-J. Welch's t-statistics and random forest reduced around 550 V-J features to some 14, which were used in a naive Bayes classifier (R e1071). The public reads were reanalyzed by TCRdb: fastp trimming at Q25, MiXCR alignment, in-frame beta chains only. Each CDR3 protein appears once, grouped with its most common genes and DNA. The V and J calls and clone size are TCRdb's, not the authors'. Within this sample are more than 350,000 distinct CDR3 sequences, with about 14% of them counted one time only. Of the sample, 15% to 20% falls within the top ten clones.

Sequences were obtained from blood. The sequence was obtained from a woman in her 30s with Graves' ophthalmopathy. This chain joins TRBV6-4 to TRBJ2-3, with 10 bases in between that match TRBD2. For the CDR3, the sequence is CASSGAGGYTDTQYF. In nucleotides, the sequence is TGTGCCAGCAGTGGAGCGGGGGGGTACACAGATACGCAGTATTTT.